The source of this T cell receptor (beta chain) is a study of blood T cells in healthy people across ages (dated by TCRdb to 2014 to 2015). About the full investigation: In model experiments, roughly one uniquely barcoded TCR beta cDNA molecule per two T cells was captured by template switching. Age-related changes in TCR beta repertoire diversity were measured in the study by deep sequencing normalized with unique cDNA molecular identifiers. The donors were split into four age groups: young (average around 15 years), middle-aged (39), aged (more than 60) and long-lived (about 82). To avoid experimental bias, donors of different ages were spread randomly across the sequencing lanes. For two donors (one aged 18 to 29 and one aged 80 or older), the study analyzed two additional independent replicas of 1 million unique cDNA reads from the same blood draw. What the work shows at the level of the full study, not this receptor alone: Because the CMV infection status of the donors was unknown, age-related changes in expanded clonotypes may potentially have been confounded. Compared with the aged group, the long-lived group had more naive CD4+ T cells, fewer expanded clones and increased TCR diversity, suggesting age selection. Observed TCR beta diversity correlated strongly with the percentage of naive T cells measured by flow cytometry. Observed TCR beta diversity per million T cells fell roughly linearly with age, and a significant reduction was already apparent by age approximately 40. Bulk unsorted PBMC profiling prevented conclusive comparison of naive and antigen-experienced compartments. Estimates of total diversity from one million sequenced T cells were regarded as lower bounds and underestimates.

This clonotype was seen at least ten times. There is no known antigen for this receptor. No base quality values were provided; no much bigger clone lies one nucleotide off. Library method: 5' RACE. TCRdb lists the instrument as Illumina HiSeq 2500. A second roughly 6 to 12 cycle PCR used a sample-barcoded 5' primer and a J-beta primer mix. A unique molecular identifier was introduced onto each TCR beta cDNA molecule by a template-switch 5' adaptor carrying 12 random nucleotides. Each sample yielded at least 2.5 million CDR3-containing paired-end reads. First-strand cDNA synthesis was performed from all RNA using the Mint cDNA synthesis kit, with priming by a TRBC-specific oligonucleotide. All cDNA was treated with uracil-DNA glycosylase and then went through a first 18-cycle PCR with the universal primers M1SS and BC2_uni_R. In the source study's methods: For normalization, 1 million high-quality reads were randomly selected from each sample, with every read carrying a distinct molecular identifier. Instead of being binned into consensus sequences, reads with shared molecular identifiers were discarded. MiTCR, run with a Q25 quality threshold and the strictest error-elimination algorithm, handled CDR3 identification, clonotype clustering and error correction. A nonparametric unseen species model with Euler transformation was used to estimate lower-bound total TCR beta diversity. Through fastp at Q25 and MiXCR, TCRdb rebuilt clones from the public reads, retaining in-frame beta chains. Every CDR3 protein is listed once, alongside the most common genes and DNA of its rows. The V and J calls were determined by TCRdb, not by the authors. The sample table holds fewer than 750,000 distinct CDR3 sequences, of which over 40% were seen once. The top ten clonotypes cover about 14% of the sample.

The donors were some 36 Caucasian individuals from Russia, aged 6 to 90 years, who were systemically healthy. Each donor gave approximately 9.3 milliliters of peripheral blood, collected into EDTA-treated Vacutainer tubes. Ficoll-Paque density-gradient centrifugation was used to isolate PBMCs, with at least 6 million per sample. Total RNA, at least 6 micrograms per sample, was extracted from PBMCs with Trizol reagent. For every donor, flow cytometry on a PBMC aliquot measured the percentage of naive CD45RAhigh/CD27high T cells. The material sequenced was blood. The source of this sequence is an elderly woman in good health.

The CDR3: CASSKSPGQGFSYEQYF. The bases are TGTGCCAGCAGCAAATCCCCGGGACAGGGATTTTCCTACGAGCAGTACTTC. The chain links TRBV21-1 with TRBJ2-7; the DNA was not used to check the table's D call, TRBD1. TRBV21-1 is described as a pseudogene. The CDR3 starts with the cysteine, ends with the phenylalanine, and has 17 residues. CDR3 DNA is the only sequence kept; it has 51 bases, read in frame from the first base.